The following is a T cell receptor (beta chain) sequence with its context. This clonotype was seen a few times. The antigen it recognizes is unknown. Per-base qualities were not stored, and no clone one base away is much larger. These data originate in a study of T-cell reconstitution after alpha-beta-depleted transplantation in children (dated by TCRdb to 2015 to 2016). Regarding the study in general: Using TCR repertoire profiling, the study followed T-cell immune reconstitution in a quantitative way in children after TCRalphabeta/CD19-depleted allogeneic hematopoietic cell transplantation.

The CDR3 has 12 amino acids, counting the end cysteine and phenylalanine. Just CDR3 DNA is preserved here, 36 bases in frame from base 1. V drops 11 bases and J drops 0 bases, leaving 8 bases in between. The germline V gene (reference sequence) sets CDR1 to SEHNR and CDR2 to FQNEAQ. Library preparation used PCR. The run used an Illumina HiSeq 2500. TCR library preparation used molecular barcoding, with unique molecular identifiers applied to normalize quantification of the TCRbeta repertoire. Using fastp at Q25 and MiXCR, TCRdb reprocessed the public reads and kept productive beta chains. Records with the same CDR3 protein are collapsed into one entry carrying the most frequent genes and DNA. This sample holds a few hundred thousand distinct CDR3 sequences; around 20% were observed only once. The ten largest clones represent 2.5% to 3.5% of the sample.

The chain was built from TRBV7-9 and TRBJ2-4; possibly the D gene is TRBD2, per 6 matching bases. The material sequenced was PBMCs from the stem cell graft donor, taken from the stem cell graft. The receptor comes from a human donor who donated a stem cell graft to a child with acute lymphoblastic leukemia. The sequence in DNA is TGTGCCTCGGGACTAGCCAAAAACATTCAGTACTTC. Its protein is CASGLAKNIQYF.